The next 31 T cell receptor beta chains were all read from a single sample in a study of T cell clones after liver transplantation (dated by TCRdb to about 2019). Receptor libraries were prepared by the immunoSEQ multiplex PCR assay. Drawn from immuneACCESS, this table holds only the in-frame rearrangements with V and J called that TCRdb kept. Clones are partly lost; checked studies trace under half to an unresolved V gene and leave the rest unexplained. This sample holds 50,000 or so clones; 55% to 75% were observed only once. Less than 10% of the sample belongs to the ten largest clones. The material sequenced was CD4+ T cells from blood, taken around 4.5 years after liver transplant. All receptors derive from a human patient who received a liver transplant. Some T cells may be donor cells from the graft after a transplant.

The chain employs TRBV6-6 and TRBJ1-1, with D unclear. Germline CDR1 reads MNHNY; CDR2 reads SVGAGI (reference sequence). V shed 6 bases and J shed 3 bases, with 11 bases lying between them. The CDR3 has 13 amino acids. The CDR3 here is CASRPPRDTEAFF. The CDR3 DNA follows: TGTGCCAGCAGGCCCCCCCGGGACACTGAAGCTTTCTTT.

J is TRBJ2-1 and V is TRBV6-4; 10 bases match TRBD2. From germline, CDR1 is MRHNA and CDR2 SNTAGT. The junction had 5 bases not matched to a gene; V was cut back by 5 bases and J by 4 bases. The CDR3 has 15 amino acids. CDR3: CASSMLAGAYNEQFF. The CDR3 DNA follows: TGTGCCAGCAGTATGCTAGCGGGGGCATACAATGAGCAGTTCTTC.

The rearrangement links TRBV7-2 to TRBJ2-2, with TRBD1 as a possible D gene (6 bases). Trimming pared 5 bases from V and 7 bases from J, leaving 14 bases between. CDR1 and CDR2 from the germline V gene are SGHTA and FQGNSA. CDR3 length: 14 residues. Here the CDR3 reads CASSPGQSSGELFF. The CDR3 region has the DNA TGTGCCAGCAGCCCGGGACAAAGCAGCGGGGAGCTGTTTTTT.

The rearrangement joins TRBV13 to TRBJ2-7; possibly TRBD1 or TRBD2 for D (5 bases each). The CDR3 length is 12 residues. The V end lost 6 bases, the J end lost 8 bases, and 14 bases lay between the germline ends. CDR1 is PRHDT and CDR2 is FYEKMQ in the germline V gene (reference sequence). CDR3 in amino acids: CASSTRWDQQYF. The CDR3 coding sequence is TGTGCCAGCAGTACCCGCTGGGACCAGCAGTACTTC.

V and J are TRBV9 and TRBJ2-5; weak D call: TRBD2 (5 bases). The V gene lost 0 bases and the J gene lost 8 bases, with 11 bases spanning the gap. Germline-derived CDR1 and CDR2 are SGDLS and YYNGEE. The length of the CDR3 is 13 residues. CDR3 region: CASSVVDSDTQYF. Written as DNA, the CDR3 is TGTGCCAGCAGCGTAGTGGACTCGGATACCCAGTACTTC.

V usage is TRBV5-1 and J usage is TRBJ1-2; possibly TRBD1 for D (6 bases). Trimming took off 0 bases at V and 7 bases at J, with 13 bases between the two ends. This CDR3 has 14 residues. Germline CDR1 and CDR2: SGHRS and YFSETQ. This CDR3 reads CASSLVPGASGYTF. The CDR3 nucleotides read TGCGCCAGCAGCTTGGTGCCGGGGGCTAGTGGCTACACCTTC.

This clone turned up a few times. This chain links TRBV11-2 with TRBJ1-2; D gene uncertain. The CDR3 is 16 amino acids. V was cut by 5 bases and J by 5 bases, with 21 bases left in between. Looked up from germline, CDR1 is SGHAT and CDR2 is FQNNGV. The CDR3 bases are TGTGCCAGCAGCCAAACCAAGGCTGACGCCCTTTATGGCTACACCTTC. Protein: CASSQTKADALYGYTF.

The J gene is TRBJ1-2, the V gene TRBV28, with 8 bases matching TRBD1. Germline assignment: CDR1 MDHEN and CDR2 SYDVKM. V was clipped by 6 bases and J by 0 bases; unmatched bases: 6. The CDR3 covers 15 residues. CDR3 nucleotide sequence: TGTGCCAGCAGCCTCGACAGGGGCCCTAACTATGGCTACACCTTC. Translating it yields CASSLDRGPNYGYTF.

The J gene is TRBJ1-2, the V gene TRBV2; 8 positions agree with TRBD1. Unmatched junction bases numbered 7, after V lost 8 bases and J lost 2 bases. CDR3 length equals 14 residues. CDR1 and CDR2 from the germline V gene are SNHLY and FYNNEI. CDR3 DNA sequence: TGTGCCAGCCTCCCGGACAGGGAAAACTATGGCTACACCTTC. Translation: CASLPDRENYGYTF.

CDR3 protein: CASSYSSQGEFF. DNA for the CDR3: TGTGCCAGCAGTTACTCGAGCCAGGGTGAGTTCTTC. The rearrangement links TRBV6-5 to TRBJ2-1; tentatively, D is TRBD1 (5 bases). Germline-derived CDR1 and CDR2 are MNHEY and SVGAGI. The CDR3 sequence is 12 residues long. Trimming left V 0 bases short and J 14 bases short, with 11 bases between.

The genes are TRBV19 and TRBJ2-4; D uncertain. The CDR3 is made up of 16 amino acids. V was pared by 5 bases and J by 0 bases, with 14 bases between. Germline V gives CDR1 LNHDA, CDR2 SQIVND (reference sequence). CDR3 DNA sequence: TGTGCCAGTAGTCGCACCAATGACTTAGCCAAAAACATTCAGTACTTC. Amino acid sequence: CASSRTNDLAKNIQYF.

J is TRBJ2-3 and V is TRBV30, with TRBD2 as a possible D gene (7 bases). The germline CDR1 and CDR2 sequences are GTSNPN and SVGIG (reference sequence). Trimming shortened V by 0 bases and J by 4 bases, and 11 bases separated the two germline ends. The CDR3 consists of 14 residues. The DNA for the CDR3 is TGTGCCTGGAGTGTACGAGGGGGGGCAGATACGCAGTATTTT. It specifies CAWSVRGGADTQYF.

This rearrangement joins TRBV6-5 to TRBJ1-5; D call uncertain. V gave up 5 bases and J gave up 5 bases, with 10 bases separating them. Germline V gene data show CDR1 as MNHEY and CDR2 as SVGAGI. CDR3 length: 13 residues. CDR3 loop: CASSRLGDQPQHF. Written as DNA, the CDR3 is TGTGCCAGCAGTCGCCTGGGTGATCAGCCCCAGCATTTT.

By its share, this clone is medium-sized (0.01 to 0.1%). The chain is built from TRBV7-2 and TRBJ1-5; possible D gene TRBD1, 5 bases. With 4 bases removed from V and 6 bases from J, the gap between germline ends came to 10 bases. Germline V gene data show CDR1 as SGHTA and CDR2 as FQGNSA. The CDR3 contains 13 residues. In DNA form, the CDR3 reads TGTGCCAGCAGCTCCCAGGGCGGTCAGCCCCAGCATTTT. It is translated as CASSSQGGQPQHF.

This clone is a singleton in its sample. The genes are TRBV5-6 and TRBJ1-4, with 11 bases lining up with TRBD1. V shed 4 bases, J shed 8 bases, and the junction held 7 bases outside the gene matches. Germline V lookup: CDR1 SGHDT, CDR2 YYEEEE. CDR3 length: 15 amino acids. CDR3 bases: TGTGCCAGCAGCGCGCCGGGACAGGGGGACGAAAAACTGTTTTTT. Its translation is CASSAPGQGDEKLFF.

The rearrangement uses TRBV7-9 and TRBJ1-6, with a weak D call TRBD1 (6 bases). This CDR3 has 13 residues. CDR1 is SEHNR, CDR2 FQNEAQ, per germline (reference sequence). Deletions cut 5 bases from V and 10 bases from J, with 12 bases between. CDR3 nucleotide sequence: TGTGCCAGCAGCGAACAGGGTTACTCACCCCTCCACTTT. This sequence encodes CASSEQGYSPLHF.

CDR3 protein: CAAKRDRGQWGYTF. CDR3 coding DNA: TGTGCCGCGAAGAGGGACAGGGGGCAATGGGGCTACACCTTC. J is TRBJ1-2 and V is TRBV28; 12 nucleotides agree with TRBD1. V lost 11 bases and J lost 8; bases outside the gene matches: 12. Germline V gene lookup returns CDR1 MDHEN and CDR2 SYDVKM. The CDR3 extends over 14 amino acids.

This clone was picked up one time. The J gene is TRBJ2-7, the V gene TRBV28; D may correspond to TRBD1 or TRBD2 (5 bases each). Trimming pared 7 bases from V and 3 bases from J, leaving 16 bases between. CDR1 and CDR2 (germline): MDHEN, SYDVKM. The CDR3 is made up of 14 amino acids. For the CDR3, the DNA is TGTGCCAGCATCGAATCAGGTGGGGGCTACGAGCAGTACTTC. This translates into CASIESGGGYEQYF.

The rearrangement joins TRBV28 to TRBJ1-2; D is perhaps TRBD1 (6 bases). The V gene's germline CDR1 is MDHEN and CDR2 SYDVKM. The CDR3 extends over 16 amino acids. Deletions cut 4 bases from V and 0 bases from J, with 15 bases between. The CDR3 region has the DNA TGTGCCAGCAGTTCTACCGGACAGAGATCTAACTATGGCTACACCTTC. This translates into CASSSTGQRSNYGYTF.

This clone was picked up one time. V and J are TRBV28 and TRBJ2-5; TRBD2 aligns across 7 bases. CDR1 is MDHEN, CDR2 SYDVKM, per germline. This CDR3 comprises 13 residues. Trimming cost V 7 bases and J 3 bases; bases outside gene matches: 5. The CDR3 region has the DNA TGTGCCAGCACCTCTGGGGGGGAAGAGACCCAGTACTTC. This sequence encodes CASTSGGEETQYF. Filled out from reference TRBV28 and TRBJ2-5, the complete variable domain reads DVKVTQSSRYLVKRTGEKVFLECVQDMDHENMFWYRQDPGLGLRLIYFSYDVKMKEKGDIPEGYSVSREKKERFSLILESASTNQTSMYLCASTSGGEETQYFGPGTRLLVL.

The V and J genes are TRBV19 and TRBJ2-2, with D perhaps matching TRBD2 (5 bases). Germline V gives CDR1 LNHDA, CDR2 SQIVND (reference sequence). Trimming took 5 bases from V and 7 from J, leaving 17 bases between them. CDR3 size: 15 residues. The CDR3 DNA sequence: TGTGCCAGTAGTCGAAAAGCGGACGTCCTCGGGGAGCTGTTTTTT. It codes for CASSRKADVLGELFF.

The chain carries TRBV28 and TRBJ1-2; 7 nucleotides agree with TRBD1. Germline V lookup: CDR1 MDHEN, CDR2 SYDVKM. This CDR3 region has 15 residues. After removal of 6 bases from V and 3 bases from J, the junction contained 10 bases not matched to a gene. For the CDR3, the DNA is TGTGCCAGCAGCTCTCCTTACAGGGGCGACTATGGCTACACCTTC. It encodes CASSSPYRGDYGYTF.

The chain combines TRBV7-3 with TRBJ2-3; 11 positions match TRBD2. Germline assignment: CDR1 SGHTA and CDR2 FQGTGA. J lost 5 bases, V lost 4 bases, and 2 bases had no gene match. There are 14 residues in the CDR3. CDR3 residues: CASSSGLAEDTQYF. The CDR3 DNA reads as TGTGCCAGCAGCTCGGGACTAGCGGAAGATACGCAGTATTTT.

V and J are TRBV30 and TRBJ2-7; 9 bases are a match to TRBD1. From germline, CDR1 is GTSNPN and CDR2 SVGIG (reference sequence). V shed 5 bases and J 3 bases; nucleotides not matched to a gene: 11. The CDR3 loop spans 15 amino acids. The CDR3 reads CAWQRAGTGNYEQYF. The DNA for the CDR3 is TGTGCCTGGCAGCGGGCCGGGACAGGGAACTACGAGCAGTACTTC.

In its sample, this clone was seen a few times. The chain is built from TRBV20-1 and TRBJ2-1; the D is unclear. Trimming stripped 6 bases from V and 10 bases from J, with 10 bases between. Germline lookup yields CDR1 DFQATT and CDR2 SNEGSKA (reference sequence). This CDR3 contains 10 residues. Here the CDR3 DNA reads TGCAGTGCCACTCAGTACGAGCAGTTCTTC. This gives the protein CSATQYEQFF.

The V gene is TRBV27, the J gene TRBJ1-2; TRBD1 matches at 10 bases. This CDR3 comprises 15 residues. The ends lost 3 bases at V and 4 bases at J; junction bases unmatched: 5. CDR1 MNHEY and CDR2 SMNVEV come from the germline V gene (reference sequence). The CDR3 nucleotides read TGTGCCAGCAGTTTTGCCCGGACAGGGGGCTATGGCTACACCTTC. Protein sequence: CASSFARTGGYGYTF.

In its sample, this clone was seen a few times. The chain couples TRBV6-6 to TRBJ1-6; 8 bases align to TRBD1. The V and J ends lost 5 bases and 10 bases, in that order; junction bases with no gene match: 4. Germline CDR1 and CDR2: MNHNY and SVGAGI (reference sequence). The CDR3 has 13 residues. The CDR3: CASSETGVSPLHF. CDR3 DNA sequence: TGTGCCAGCAGTGAGACAGGGGTCTCACCCCTCCACTTT.

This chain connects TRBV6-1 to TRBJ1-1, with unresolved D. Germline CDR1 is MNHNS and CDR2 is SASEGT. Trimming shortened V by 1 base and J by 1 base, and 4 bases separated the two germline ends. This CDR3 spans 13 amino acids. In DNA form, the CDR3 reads TGTGCCAGCAGTGAAGTGAGGAACACTGAAGCTTTCTTT. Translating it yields CASSEVRNTEAFF.

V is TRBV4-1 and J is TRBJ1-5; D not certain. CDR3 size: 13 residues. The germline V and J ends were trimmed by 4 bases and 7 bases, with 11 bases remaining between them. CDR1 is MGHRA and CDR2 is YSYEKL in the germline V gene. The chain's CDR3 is CASSRIHGQPQHF. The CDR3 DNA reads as TGCGCCAGCAGCCGGATACATGGGCAGCCCCAGCATTTT.

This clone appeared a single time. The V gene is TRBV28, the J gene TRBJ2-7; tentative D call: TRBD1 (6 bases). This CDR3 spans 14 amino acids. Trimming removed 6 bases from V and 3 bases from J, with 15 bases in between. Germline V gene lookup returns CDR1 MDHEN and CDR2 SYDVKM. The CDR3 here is CASSPQGRGYEQYF. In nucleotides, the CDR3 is TGTGCCAGCAGCCCACAGGGAAGGGGCTACGAGCAGTACTTC.

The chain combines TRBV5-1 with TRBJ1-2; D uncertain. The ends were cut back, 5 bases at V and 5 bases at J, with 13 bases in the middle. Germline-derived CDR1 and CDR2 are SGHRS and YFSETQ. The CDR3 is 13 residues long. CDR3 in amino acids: CASSHGQLYGYTF. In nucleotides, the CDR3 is TGCGCCAGCAGTCATGGCCAGCTATATGGCTACACCTTC.